This TCR beta chain originates from a study of shared clonotypes between healthy human individuals. Study context: CD4 naive cells filled three plates per donor, CD4 memory three, CD8 naive two and CD8 memory one. Study results and caveats: Collection of samples was limited to blood; tissue repertoires likely differ. Naive subsets, compared against memory subsets, generally had larger estimated richness values. There were few donors, and this limited the genetic and exposure-history diversity represented.

The naive CD8 population came from CD45RO-negative cells selected for CCR7, without terminally differentiated effector memory CD45RA+ cells. Germline assignment: CDR1 ENHRY and CDR2 SYGVKD. V was cut by 0 bases and J by 3 bases, with 12 bases left in between. The CDR3 consists of 15 residues. About this clone itself: Its specificity is unknown.

Using immunoSEQ multiplex PCR, the repertoire was profiled, and TCRdb retains in-frame clones only, with some absent. The sample contains hundreds of thousands of clones, about 96% of which appear only once. The sequencing input was naive CD8+ T cells sorted from blood. V usage is TRBV10-3 and J usage is TRBJ2-7; a possible D gene is TRBD2 (6 bases). This clonotype was obtained from a man aged 25-40 years in good health. The CDR3 DNA reads as TGTGCCATCAGTGAGTCTCAGGTGGAGGGCTACGAGCAGTACTTC. Its translation: CAISESQVEGYEQYF.